This is a list of T cell receptor beta chains from one sample in a study of T cells expressing NK-cell markers. TCRdb reprocessed the 5' RACE reads, keeping one entry per CDR3 protein, no DNA. The sample is made up of a few hundred thousand distinct CDR3 sequences, and the top ten hold roughly 1.4% of it. The material sequenced was blood T cells: a sorted CD56 or NKG2C T cell subset, CD4+ or CD8+ T cells, or bulk PBMC T cells (not recorded which). The source is a woman in her forties or fifties in good health. CDR3s include the opening cysteine and the closing phenylalanine or tryptophan.

TRBJ1-5	TRBV7-9	CASSLTDRNQPQHF
TRBJ2-5	TRBV5-1	CASRPGGGMETQYF
TRBJ1-3	TRBV12-3/TRBV12-4	CASSLALQGGGSSGNTIYF
TRBJ2-2	TRBV10-3	CAISDFGRENTGELFF
TRBJ2-3	TRBV9	CASSFLAASSTDTQYF
TRBJ1-1	TRBV3-1	CASSQGTGVTEAFF
TRBJ1-2	TRBV3-1	CASSQGTGSRRTF
TRBJ2-2	TRBV5-1	CASSFSASGNTGELFF
TRBJ2-4	TRBV11-3	CASSLAGQKAKNIQYF
TRBJ2-2	TRBV6-4	CASIQGSGSIAGELFF
TRBJ2-3	TRBV7-8	CASSFIAGGDTQYF
TRBJ2-5	TRBV25-1	CASSEYTTGGETQYF
TRBJ1-1	TRBV7-9	CASSQSQGDTEAFF
TRBJ2-3	TRBV4-1	CASSQVSLAGGDTQYF
TRBJ1-2	TRBV6-5	CASSNRGYGYTF
TRBJ2-2	TRBV25-1	CASSEWGLSGELFF
TRBJ1-4	TRBV12-3/TRBV12-4	CASSGSEKLFF
TRBJ1-1	TRBV29-1	CSVKRKGPGDSTEAFF
TRBJ1-1	TRBV12-3/TRBV12-4	CASSLYHQGPEAFF
TRBJ2-7	TRBV15	CATSRERLAYEQYF
TRBJ1-5	TRBV15	CATSSNQGSNQPQHF
TRBJ1-5	TRBV3-1	CATGNGQPQHF
TRBJ2-1	TRBV29-1	CSVGPRQGRGEQFF
TRBJ1-2	TRBV20-1	CSARTGQGAKGYTF
TRBJ2-7	TRBV12-5	CASGLVLGPRPTYEQYF
TRBJ2-7	TRBV5-6	CASSRTTGEARYF
TRBJ2-3	TRBV5-1	CASSPVLLAGDTQYF
TRBJ2-3	TRBV9	CASSPAAPDTQYF
TRBJ1-5	TRBV5-1	CASSLTGNSNQPQHF
TRBJ1-3	TRBV5-1	CASSPDGDSGNTIYF
TRBJ2-1	TRBV7-8	CASSSTVPSGLYNEQFF
TRBJ2-5	TRBV7-8	CASSLKLAGRETQYF
TRBJ2-3	TRBV10-3	CAIGGGASTDTQYF
TRBJ1-2	TRBV6-1	CASSEAAGLGYTF
TRBJ2-5	TRBV27	CASSWAGTAQETQYF
TRBJ1-1	TRBV6-5	CASSHRALKIDTEAFF
TRBJ2-3	TRBV9	CASSVDPGTGGAETSGTHTQYF
TRBJ2-1	TRBV19	CASSKWGLAGNNEQFF
TRBJ2-2	TRBV12-3/TRBV12-4	CATHPNTGELFF
TRBJ1-1	TRBV11-3	CASSLAGQVGDSNTEAFF
TRBJ1-4	TRBV4-1	CASSQQQGDNEKLFF